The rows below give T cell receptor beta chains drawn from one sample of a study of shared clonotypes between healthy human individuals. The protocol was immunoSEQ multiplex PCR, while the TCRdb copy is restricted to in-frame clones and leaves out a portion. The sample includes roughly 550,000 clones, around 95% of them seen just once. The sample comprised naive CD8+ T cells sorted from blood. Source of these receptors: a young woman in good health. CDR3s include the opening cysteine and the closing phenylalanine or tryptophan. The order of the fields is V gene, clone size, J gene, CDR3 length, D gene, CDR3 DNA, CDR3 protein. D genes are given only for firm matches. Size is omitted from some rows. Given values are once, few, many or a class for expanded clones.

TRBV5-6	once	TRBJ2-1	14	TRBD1	TGTGCCAGTCTCGGACAGGGGATCTACAATGAGCAGTTCTTC	CASLGQGIYNEQFF
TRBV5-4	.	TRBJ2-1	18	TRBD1	TGTGCCAGCAGCTTGACCGGGACCGGGACAGGGGTCTACAATGAGCAGTTCTTC	CASSLTGTGTGVYNEQFF
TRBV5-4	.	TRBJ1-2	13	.	TGTGCCAGCAGCTCGGTGGAGGGTTATGGCTACACCTTC	CASSSVEGYGYTF
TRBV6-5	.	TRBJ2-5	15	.	TGTGCCAGCAGTCCCTGGACTGATATCGGGGAGACCCAGTACTTC	CASSPWTDIGETQYF
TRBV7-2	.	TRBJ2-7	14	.	TGTGCCAGCAGCACAGGGCTGCAGGACCTCGAGCAGTACTTC	CASSTGLQDLEQYF
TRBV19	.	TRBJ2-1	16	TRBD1	TGTGCCAGTAGCCCACCCGGACAGGGGGCACACAATGAGCAGTTCTTC	CASSPPGQGAHNEQFF
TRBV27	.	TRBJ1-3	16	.	TGTGCCAGCAGTCCATTGGGGGCGGGTGCTGGAAACACCATATATTTT	CASSPLGAGAGNTIYF
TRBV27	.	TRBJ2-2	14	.	TGTGCCAGCAGCCTGACACTGAACACCGGGGAGCTGTTTTTT	CASSLTLNTGELFF
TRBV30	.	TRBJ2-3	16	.	TGTGCCTGGAGTCCGAGACAGACATTTTCCACAGATACGCAGTATTTT	CAWSPRQTFSTDTQYF
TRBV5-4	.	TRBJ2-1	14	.	TGTGCCAGCAGCCGGACCCTCTCCTACAATGAGCAGTTCTTC	CASSRTLSYNEQFF
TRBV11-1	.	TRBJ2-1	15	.	TGTGCCAGCAGCTCACAGGGAAGGGGGGACAATGAGCAGTTCTTC	CASSSQGRGDNEQFF
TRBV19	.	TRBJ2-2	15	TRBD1	TGTGCCAGTATCAATGACAGGGCAGTGGCCGGGGAGCTGTTTTTT	CASINDRAVAGELFF
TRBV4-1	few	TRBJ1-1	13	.	TGCGCCAGCAGCCAAGATAGGGGGACTGAAGCTTTCTTT	CASSQDRGTEAFF
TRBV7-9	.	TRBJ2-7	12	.	TGTGCCAGCAGCCAAGGTGGTTACGAGCAGTACTTC	CASSQGGYEQYF
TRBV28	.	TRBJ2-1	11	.	TGTGCCAGCAGTTGGGCTTCTGAGCAGTTCTTC	CASSWASEQFF
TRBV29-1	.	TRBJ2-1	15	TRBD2	TGCAGCGTTGACGTGACTAGCTCGTCCTACAATGAGCAGTTCTTC	CSVDVTSSSYNEQFF
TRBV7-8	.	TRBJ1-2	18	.	TGTGCCAGCAGCCCGACCCCACCAGGGAGGGCCCCTAACTATGGCTACACCTTC	CASSPTPPGRAPNYGYTF
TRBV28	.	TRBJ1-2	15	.	TGTGCCAGCAGTCCTCGTCGGCGGATGAACTATGGCTACACCTTC	CASSPRRRMNYGYTF
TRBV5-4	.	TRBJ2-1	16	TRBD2	TGTGCCAGCAGCTTGGCCCTACTAGCGGGAGGCCATGAGCAGTTCTTC	CASSLALLAGGHEQFF
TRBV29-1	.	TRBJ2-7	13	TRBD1	TGCAGCGTTGCGGGACAGGGGGCGATAGAGCAGTACTTC	CSVAGQGAIEQYF
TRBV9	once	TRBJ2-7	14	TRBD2	TGTGCCAGCAGCGACGGGGGGAGCTCCTACGAGCAGTACTTC	CASSDGGSSYEQYF
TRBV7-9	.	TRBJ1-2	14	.	TGTGCCAGCAGCTTCGGGCAGCCAATAGGTGGCTACACCTTC	CASSFGQPIGGYTF
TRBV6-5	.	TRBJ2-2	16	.	TGTGCCAGCAGTTACTCCGGGGGATGGAACACCGGGGAGCTGTTTTTT	CASSYSGGWNTGELFF
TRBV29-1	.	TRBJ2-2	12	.	TGCAGCGTGGGAGCGGCCACCGGGGAGCTGTTTTTT	CSVGAATGELFF
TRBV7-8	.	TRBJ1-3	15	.	TGTGCCAGCGGTATATGGGCCCGCTCTGGAAACACCATATATTTT	CASGIWARSGNTIYF
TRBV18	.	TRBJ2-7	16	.	TGTGCCAGCTCAGGGCAAGAGGGCAGGGATGGATACGAGCAGTACTTC	CASSGQEGRDGYEQYF
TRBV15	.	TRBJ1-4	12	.	TGTGCCACCAGCGGGGCCGAGGAAAAACTGTTTTTT	CATSGAEEKLFF
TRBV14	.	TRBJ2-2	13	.	TGTGCCAGCAGCCAAACGTCCCCCGGGGAGCTGTTTTTT	CASSQTSPGELFF
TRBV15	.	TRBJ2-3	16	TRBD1	TGTGCCACCAGCAGAGGCCCGACAGGGGACTGGGATACGCAGTATTTT	CATSRGPTGDWDTQYF
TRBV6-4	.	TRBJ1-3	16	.	TGTGCCAGCAGCCCAGGAGGGGCCCTATCTGGAAACACCATATATTTT	CASSPGGALSGNTIYF
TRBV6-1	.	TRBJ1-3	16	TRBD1	TGTGCCAGCAGTGAAGGGGACAGGGGGCTTGGAAACACCATATATTTT	CASSEGDRGLGNTIYF
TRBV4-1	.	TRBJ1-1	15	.	TGCGCCAGCAGCCAAGATTTTTCAGGGGACACTGAAGCTTTCTTT	CASSQDFSGDTEAFF
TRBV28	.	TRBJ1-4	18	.	TGTGCCAGCAGTTCCCCCTCCTCGGGGGGACGGGTAAATGAAAAACTGTTTTTT	CASSSPSSGGRVNEKLFF
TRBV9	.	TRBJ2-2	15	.	TGTGCCAGCAGCGTAGAAGGGGGTGACGCCGGGGAGCTGTTTTTT	CASSVEGGDAGELFF
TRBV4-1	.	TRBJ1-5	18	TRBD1	TGCGCCAGCAGCCCCCACCCGGGACAGGGTGAGGGCAATCAGCCCCAGCATTTT	CASSPHPGQGEGNQPQHF
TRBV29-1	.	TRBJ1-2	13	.	TGCAGCGTTGTTAGGCCGGGAAGCTATGGCTACACCTTC	CSVVRPGSYGYTF
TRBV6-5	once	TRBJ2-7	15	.	TGTGCCAGCAGTTCGACGGGACTGTATTTCTACGAGCAGTACTTC	CASSSTGLYFYEQYF
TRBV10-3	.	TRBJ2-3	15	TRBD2	TGTGCCATCAGTGAGCTAGCGGGAGTGGCAGATACGCAGTATTTT	CAISELAGVADTQYF
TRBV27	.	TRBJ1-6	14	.	TGTGCCAGCAGTCCACGCGGCGGTAATTCACCCCTCCACTTT	CASSPRGGNSPLHF
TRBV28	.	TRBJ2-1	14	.	TGTGCCAGCAGTTTTATTGGTCTAGACCCTGAGCAGTTCTTC	CASSFIGLDPEQFF